This TCR beta chain was documented in a study of regulatory T cells in long-lasting Graves disease (dated by TCRdb to 2020 to 2023). For the wider study: In the newly diagnosed Graves' disease group, patients had been taking antithyroid drugs for less than 3 months. Persistent Graves' disease patients were compared with newly diagnosed Graves' disease patients by peripheral blood TCR sequencing and RNA sequencing. The study was registered as a clinical trial and conducted in China. A total of some 35 samples underwent TCR sequencing: about 13 from persistent and around 20 from newly diagnosed Graves' disease patients.

The library was made by multiplex PCR. Sequenced on an Illumina HiSeq 4000. To build TCR beta libraries, CDR3 regions were amplified by Arm-PCR using iRepertoire HTBI primers. PCR products were gel purified before sequencing. As for the authors' bioinformatics: A total of roughly 65 TRBV and 14 TRBJ segments were identified across samples and were used for gene usage analysis of CDR3 amino acid clonotypes. Filtered high-quality paired reads were merged into contigs using COPE and FqMerger. Contigs were aligned with BLAST to IMGT TRBV, TRBD and TRBJ reference genes, and CDR3 was defined per IMGT. Any clonotype with a frequency above 0.1% was classified as a highly expanded clone. Shannon entropy was used to measure repertoire diversity, and the Gini coefficient was used to measure V-J evenness. Clonotypes shared by more than one individual were considered public. TCRdb cleaned the public reads at Q25 with fastp, built clones with MiXCR and kept in-frame beta chains. Here each entry gathers all rows of one CDR3 protein and keeps the most common genes and DNA. The V and J calls were determined by TCRdb, not by the authors. This sample has hundreds of thousands of distinct CDR3 sequences in its table, and approximately 15% of those were observed once. The ten top clones hold around a sixth of the sample.

This clonotype has ten or more counts. Its antigen is currently not known. Within one base of it there is no much larger clone, and no base qualities were kept. This sample's time point label indicates: newly diagnosed GD, antithyroid drugs for less than 3 months. RNA was extracted from PBMCs in TRIzol for both TCR sequencing and RNA sequencing. The diagnosis of Graves' disease was made according to American Thyroid Association guidelines. Patients for the study were recruited at an endocrinology department in Xi'an, China. Each patient gave 8.5 to 9.5 milliliters of peripheral blood, collected in an EDTA anticoagulant tube. Ficoll Paque Plus density gradient separation was used to isolate PBMCs, and no further T cell sorting was done. RNA quality was checked with an Agilent 2100 Bioanalyzer and agarose gel, and concentration with a NanoDrop 2000. The full study reports these points: Only peripheral blood was studied, because thyroid tissue, the primary lesion, was inaccessible. Sequencing and analysis were restricted to the TCR beta chain. Persistent disease showed preferential use of TRBV28, TRBJ1-2 and TRBJ2-5, whereas newly diagnosed disease favored TRBV20-1 and TRBJ2-1. As a limitation, the authors acknowledged that the small sample size may reduce accuracy. More public clonotypes were shared among persistent patients (approximately 3,000) than among newly diagnosed patients (roughly 1,000). Compared with newly diagnosed patients, persistent Graves' disease patients had lower TCR Shannon entropy and fewer highly expanded clones, which suggests clonal expansion.

Relative to germline, V is 3 bases shorter and J is 3 bases shorter, with 6 bases between their ends. CDR1 and CDR2, looked up from the germline V gene, are ENHRY and SYGVKD. Including cysteine and phenylalanine, the CDR3 has 12 amino acids. Only the CDR3 part of the read is kept: 36 bases, read in frame from the first base. This same sample was also part of a study on T cells in Graves' hyperthyroidism and ophthalmopathy. According to the second study: A patient counted as having stable Graves' hyperthyroidism if no progression to ophthalmopathy occurred over 18 months of follow-up. Hyperthyroidism patients were newly diagnosed, had a disease duration of under 2 months, and were aged 18 to 65 years. Any patient with an uncontrolled infection, another autoimmune disease, pregnancy or lactation was excluded. Diagnoses were established on the basis of clinical symptoms, serum thyroxine and TRAb, thyroid ultrasound, and orbital computed tomography. A first-round RT-PCR of the TCR CDR3 used the HTBI primer set with the Qiagen OneStep RT-PCR kit. Most expanded thyroid clonotypes (frequency above 0.001) were also found in blood, which suggests that blood repertoires may mirror thyroid immune responses. Ophthalmopathy was separated from stable hyperthyroidism by a 13 V-J signature model, with over 85% sensitivity and 81% to 83% specificity obtained in cross-validation and 80%/75% obtained in testing. In validation, the model predicted progression to ophthalmopathy with around 71% sensitivity and around 72% specificity, a median of approximately 6.7 months before onset. To identify TCR V-J signatures that set the groups apart, the researchers used a discovery cohort of 100 patients, made up of around 42 with Graves' ophthalmopathy and 57 with stable Graves' hyperthyroidism. An independent validation cohort of about 19 hyperthyroidism patients and more than 15 patients who later progressed to ophthalmopathy tested prospective prediction of ophthalmopathy. The 100 discovery patients were randomly split 7:3 into training and test sets. In addition, the study compared T-cell repertoires in thyroid tissue and in blood from roughly 6 Graves' hyperthyroidism patients. Once sampling was done, hyperthyroidism patients were given methimazole at a starting dose of 30 mg daily, whereas ophthalmopathy patients were given high-dose intravenous methylprednisolone. A second multiplex PCR round built the libraries, followed by size selection and purification. Sequencing of the libraries was done on an Illumina HiSeq2000 using paired-end 100 bp reads. Raw data were processed with SOAPnuke, discarding reads with adapters, uncalled bases, mean Phred below 15, or no exact constant-primer or identifier match. COPE v1.2.5 was used to merge the high-quality paired reads, and each unique nucleotide sequence was defined as a clonotype. MiTCR v1.1 was used to align clonotypes to the IMGT TRBV, TRBD and TRBJ reference segments. Analysis was restricted to V-J combinations with a frequency above 0.0001, which covered approximately 99% of repertoires. The TCS score was defined as F50 (clonal expansion) divided by E x V (chaos), with BLOSUM62-based TCRdist calculated between CDR3 peptides within each V-J. Welch's t-statistics and random forest reduced roughly 500 V-J features to around 14, which were used in a naive Bayes classifier (R e1071). Sample size was not statistically predetermined, and blinding of investigators to group allocation was not performed. According to the paper, TCR Vbeta CDR3 sequencing was carried out on roughly 130 peripheral blood samples, which came from fewer than 50 ophthalmopathy, approximately 78 hyperthyroidism and approximately 17 progressor patients.

The sequence links TRBV10-3 to TRBJ2-7; 5 matching bases give a weak D call of TRBD1. This receptor was taken from a woman younger than 45 with Graves disease. Donor details come from another sample of the same person, matched by shared clones. Sequences were derived from peripheral blood mononuclear cells (PBMCs), sampled at new diagnosis, from a patient treated with antithyroid drugs. CDR3 region: CAISDRVYEQYF. The nucleotides are TGTGCCATCAGTGACAGGGTCTACGAGCAGTACTTC.